The rows below give T cell receptor beta chains drawn from one sample of a study of T cells in Graves' hyperthyroidism and ophthalmopathy. TCRdb independently ran MiXCR on the multiplex PCR reads; one entry per CDR3 protein. Of about 590,000 distinct CDR3 sequences listed, approximately 14% are singletons. Sequencing was done on a sample of blood. These receptors originate from a woman younger than 45 with Graves' hyperthyroidism. The CDR3 runs from the conserved cysteine through the conserved F or W. The order of the fields is clone size, V gene, J gene, D gene, CDR3 DNA, CDR3 protein. D genes are given only for firm matches. A clone size is listed for some rows: how often the clone was seen (once, few, many), or a class if it is expanded.

size: many; V: TRBV9; J: TRBJ1-2; D: .; DNA: TGTGCCAGCAGCGTAGATCACCCCGGCCCGAGCTATGGCTACACCTTC; CDR3: CASSVDHPGPSYGYTF
size: many; V: TRBV6-1; J: TRBJ1-2; D: .; DNA: TGTGCCAGCAGCGGGGGGGGGCGCGCATACGGCTACACCTTC; CDR3: CASSGGGRAYGYTF
size: .; V: TRBV30; J: TRBJ1-4; D: .; DNA: TGTGCCTGGAATCCGAGAGTTACCAATGAAAAACTGTTTTTT; CDR3: CAWNPRVTNEKLFF
size: many; V: TRBV6-1; J: TRBJ2-1; D: TRBD1; DNA: TGTGCCAGCAGCGACGGACAGGGTTACTACAATGAGCAGTTCTTC; CDR3: CASSDGQGYYNEQFF
size: many; V: TRBV29-1; J: TRBJ1-1; D: .; DNA: TGCAGCGTTGAAGGTGGGACCTTACCTGAAGCTTTCTTT; CDR3: CSVEGGTLPEAFF
size: many; V: TRBV7-9; J: TRBJ2-1; D: TRBD2; DNA: TGTGCCAGCAGCCATAGTTACACCGGGACTAGCGCTTACAATGAGCAGTTCTTC; CDR3: CASSHSYTGTSAYNEQFF
size: few; V: TRBV12-5; J: TRBJ2-2; D: TRBD1; DNA: TGTGCTAGTGTTAGAATCCGGGGGGACAGGGGGACCGGGGAGCTGTTTTTT; CDR3: CASVRIRGDRGTGELFF
size: .; V: TRBV19; J: TRBJ2-7; D: .; DNA: TGTGCCAGTAGCTCGGGGCTGAACTACGAGCAGTACTTC; CDR3: CASSSGLNYEQYF
size: many; V: TRBV28; J: TRBJ1-5; D: .; DNA: TGTGCCAGCAGTTCGCCCCGACAGTCTGATCAGCCCCAGCATTTT; CDR3: CASSSPRQSDQPQHF
size: many; V: TRBV5-5; J: TRBJ2-3; D: .; DNA: TGTGCCAGCAGACCATCTGGGTCGTCACAGAATACAGATACGCAGTATTTT; CDR3: CASRPSGSSQNTDTQYF
size: few; V: TRBV7-8; J: TRBJ2-5; D: TRBD2; DNA: TGTGCCAGCAGCTTATGGACTAGCGGGGGCCAAGAGACCCAGTACTTC; CDR3: CASSLWTSGGQETQYF
size: many; V: TRBV24-1; J: TRBJ1-2; D: .; DNA: TGTGCCACCAGTGAATCGACGGGGTATGGCTACACCTTC; CDR3: CATSESTGYGYTF
size: few; V: TRBV7-2; J: TRBJ2-7; D: .; DNA: TGTGCCAGCAGCAGAGGGTTGACAGAGCCCTACGAGCAGTACTTC; CDR3: CASSRGLTEPYEQYF
size: many; V: TRBV2; J: TRBJ1-1; D: TRBD1; DNA: TGTGCCAGCAGTGCACAGGGGGTCGGCACTGAAGCTTTCTTT; CDR3: CASSAQGVGTEAFF
size: many; V: TRBV7-2; J: TRBJ2-3; D: TRBD2; DNA: TGTGCCAGCAGCCCCTTCGCGGGAGGGTCCCCAGATACGCAGTATTTT; CDR3: CASSPFAGGSPDTQYF
size: .; V: TRBV19; J: TRBJ2-1; D: TRBD2; DNA: TGTGCCAGTAGTATCCGGACTAGCGGGGTCAATGAGCAGTTCTTC; CDR3: CASSIRTSGVNEQFF
size: .; V: TRBV10-3; J: TRBJ2-3; D: TRBD2; DNA: TGTGCCATCATGAGGACTAGCGGGGGCACAGATACGCAGTATTTT; CDR3: CAIMRTSGGTDTQYF